Given below is one T cell receptor beta chain in context. The data were produced by immunoSEQ multiplex PCR, yet TCRdb's version contains in-frame clones alone and is incomplete. The data show about 140,000 clones, roughly 82% seen once. The sample comes from a study of blood T cell repertoires in COVID-19. On the study more broadly: The United States, Italy and Spain supplied acute and convalescent COVID-19 samples.

The CDR3 is 12 amino acids. The germline gives CDR1 MNHNY, CDR2 SVGAGI (reference sequence). Trimming stripped 6 bases from V and 7 bases from J, with 9 bases between. The TCR comes from a man aged 80 or over with acute or convalescent COVID-19. Input material: peripheral blood. The V and J genes are TRBV6-6 and TRBJ2-2; D call uncertain. The chain's CDR3 is CASRESLGELFF. Written as DNA, the CDR3 is TGTGCCAGCAGGGAGAGTCTCGGGGAGCTGTTTTTT.